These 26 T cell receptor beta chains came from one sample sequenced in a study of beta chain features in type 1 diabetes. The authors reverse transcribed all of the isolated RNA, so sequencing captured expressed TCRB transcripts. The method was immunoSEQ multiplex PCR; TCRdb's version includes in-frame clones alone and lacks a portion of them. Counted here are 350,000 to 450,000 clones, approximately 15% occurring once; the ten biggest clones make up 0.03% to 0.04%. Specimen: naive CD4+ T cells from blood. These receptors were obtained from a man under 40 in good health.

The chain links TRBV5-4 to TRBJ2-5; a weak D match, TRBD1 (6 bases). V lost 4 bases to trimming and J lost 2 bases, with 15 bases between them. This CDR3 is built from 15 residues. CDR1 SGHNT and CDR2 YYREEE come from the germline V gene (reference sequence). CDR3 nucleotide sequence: TGTGCCAGCAGCCTTTCGCAGGGGATACAAGAGACCCAGTACTTC. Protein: CASSLSQGIQETQYF. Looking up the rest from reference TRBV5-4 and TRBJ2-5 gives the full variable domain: ETGVTQSPTHLIKTRGQQVTLRCSSQSGHNTVSWYQQALGQGPQFIFQYYREEENGRGNFPPRFSGLQFPNYSSELNVNALELDDSALYLCASSLSQGIQETQYFGPGTRLLVL.

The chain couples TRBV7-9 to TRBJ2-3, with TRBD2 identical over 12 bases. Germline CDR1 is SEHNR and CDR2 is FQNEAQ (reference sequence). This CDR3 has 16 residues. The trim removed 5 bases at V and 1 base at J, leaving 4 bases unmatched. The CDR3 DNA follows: TGTGCCAGCAGCCCCGGACTAGCGGGGCGCACAGATACGCAGTATTTT. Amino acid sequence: CASSPGLAGRTDTQYF. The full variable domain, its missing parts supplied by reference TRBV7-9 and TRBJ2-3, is DTGVSQNPRHKITKRGQNVTFRCDPISEHNRLYWYRQTLGQGPEFLTYFQNEAQLEKSRLLSDRFSAERPKGSFSTLEIQRTEQGDSAMYLCASSPGLAGRTDTQYFGPGTRLTVL.

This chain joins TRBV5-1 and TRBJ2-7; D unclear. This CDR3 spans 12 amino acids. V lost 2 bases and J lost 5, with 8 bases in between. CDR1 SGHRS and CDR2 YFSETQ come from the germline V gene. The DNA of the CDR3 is TGCGCCAGCAGCTTAACGGACCACGAGCAGTACTTC. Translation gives CASSLTDHEQYF.

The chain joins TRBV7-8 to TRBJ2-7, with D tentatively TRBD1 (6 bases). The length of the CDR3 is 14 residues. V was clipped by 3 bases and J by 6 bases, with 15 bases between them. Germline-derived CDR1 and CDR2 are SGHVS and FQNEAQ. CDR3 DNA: TGTGCCAGCAGCTTCTCAACAGGGACCCGCGAGCAGTACGTC. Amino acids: CASSFSTGTREQYV.

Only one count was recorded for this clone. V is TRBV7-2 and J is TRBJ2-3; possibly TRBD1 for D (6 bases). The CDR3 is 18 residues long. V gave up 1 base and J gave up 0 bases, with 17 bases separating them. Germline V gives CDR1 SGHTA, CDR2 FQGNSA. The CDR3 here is CASSLDGRGIISTDTQYF. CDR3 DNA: TGTGCCAGCAGCTTAGACGGAAGGGGGATCATTAGCACAGATACGCAGTATTTT.

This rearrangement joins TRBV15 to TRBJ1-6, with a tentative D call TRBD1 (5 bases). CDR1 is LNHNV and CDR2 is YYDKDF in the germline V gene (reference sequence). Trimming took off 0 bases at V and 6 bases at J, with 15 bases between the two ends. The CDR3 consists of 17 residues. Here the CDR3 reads CATSRDGGTVINSPLHF. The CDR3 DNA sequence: TGTGCCACCAGCAGAGATGGGGGGACCGTCATTAATTCACCCCTCCACTTT.

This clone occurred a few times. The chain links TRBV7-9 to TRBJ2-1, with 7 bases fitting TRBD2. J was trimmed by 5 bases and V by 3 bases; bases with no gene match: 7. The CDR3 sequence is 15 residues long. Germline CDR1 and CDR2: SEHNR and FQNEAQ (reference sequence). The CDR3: CASSFGASGNNEQFF. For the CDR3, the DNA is TGTGCCAGCAGCTTCGGGGCTAGCGGAAACAATGAGCAGTTCTTC.

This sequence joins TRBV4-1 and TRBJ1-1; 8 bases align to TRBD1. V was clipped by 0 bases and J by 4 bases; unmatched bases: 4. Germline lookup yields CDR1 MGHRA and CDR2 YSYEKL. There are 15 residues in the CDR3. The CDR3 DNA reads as TGCGCCAGCAGCCAAGATCAGGGGGCTATCACTGAAGCTTTCTTT. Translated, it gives CASSQDQGAITEAFF.

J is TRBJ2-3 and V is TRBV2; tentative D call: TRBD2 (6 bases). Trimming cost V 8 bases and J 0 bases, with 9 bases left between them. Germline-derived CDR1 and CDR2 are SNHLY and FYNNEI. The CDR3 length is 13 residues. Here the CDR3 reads CASQSGSTDTQYF. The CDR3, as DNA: TGTGCCAGCCAAAGCGGGAGCACAGATACGCAGTATTTT.

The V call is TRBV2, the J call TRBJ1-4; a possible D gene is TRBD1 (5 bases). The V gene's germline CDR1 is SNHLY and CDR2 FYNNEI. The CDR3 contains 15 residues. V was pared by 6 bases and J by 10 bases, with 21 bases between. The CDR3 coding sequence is TGTGCCAGCAGACCCGGGGTCGGGGGGATAGGAAAACTGTTTTTT. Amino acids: CASRPGVGGIGKLFF.

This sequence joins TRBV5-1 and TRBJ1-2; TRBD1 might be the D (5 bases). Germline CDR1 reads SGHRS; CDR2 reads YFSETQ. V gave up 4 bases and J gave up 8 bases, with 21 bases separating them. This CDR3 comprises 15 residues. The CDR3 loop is CASSGTTGPHRGYTF. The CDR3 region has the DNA TGCGCCAGCAGCGGGACGACCGGGCCACACCGGGGCTACACCTTC. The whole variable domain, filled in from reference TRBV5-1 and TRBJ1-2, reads KAGVTQTPRYLIKTRGQQVTLSCSPISGHRSVSWYQQTPGQGLQFLFEYFSETQRNKGNFPGRFSGRQFSNSRSEMNVSTLELGDSALYLCASSGTTGPHRGYTFGSGTRLTVV.

In DNA, the CDR3 is TGTGCCAGCACCTACGACGGGGCAGGGCGCTACTACACCTTC. This codes for CASTYDGAGRYYTF. The V gene is TRBV7-9, the J gene TRBJ1-2; possibly TRBD1 for D (5 bases). This CDR3 has 14 residues. Trimming stripped 7 bases from V and 10 bases from J, with 22 bases between. Per the germline V gene, CDR1 is SEHNR and CDR2 is FQNEAQ (reference sequence).

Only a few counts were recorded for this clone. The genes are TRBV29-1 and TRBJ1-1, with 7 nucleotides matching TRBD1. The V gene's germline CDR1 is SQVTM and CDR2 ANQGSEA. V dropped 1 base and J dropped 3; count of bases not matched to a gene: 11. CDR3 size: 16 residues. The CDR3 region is CSVEGYGTGVDTEAFF. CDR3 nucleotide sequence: TGCAGCGTTGAAGGGTATGGAACAGGGGTGGACACTGAAGCTTTCTTT. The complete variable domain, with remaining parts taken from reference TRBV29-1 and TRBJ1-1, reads SAVISQKPSRDICQRGTSLTIQCQVDSQVTMMFWYRQQPGQSLTLIATANQGSEATYESGFVIDKFPISRPNLTFSTLTVSNMSPEDSSIYLCSVEGYGTGVDTEAFFGQGTRLTVV.

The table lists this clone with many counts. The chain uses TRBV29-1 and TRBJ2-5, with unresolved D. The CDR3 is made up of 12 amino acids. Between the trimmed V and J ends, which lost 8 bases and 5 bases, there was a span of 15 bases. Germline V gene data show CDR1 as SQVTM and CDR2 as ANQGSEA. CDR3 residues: CSTRHSRETQYF. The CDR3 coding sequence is TGCAGCACCCGACACTCCCGGGAGACCCAGTACTTC.

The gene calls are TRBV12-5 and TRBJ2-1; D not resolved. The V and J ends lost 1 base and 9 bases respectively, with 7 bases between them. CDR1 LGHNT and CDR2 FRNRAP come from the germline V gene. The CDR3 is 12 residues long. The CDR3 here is CASGLASGEQFF. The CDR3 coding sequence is TGTGCTAGTGGTTTGGCAAGTGGTGAGCAGTTCTTC.

The CDR3 is CASSPETGHYNSPLHF. The CDR3 DNA is TGCGCCAGCAGTCCTGAGACAGGCCACTATAATTCACCCCTCCACTTT. V gene TRBV5-1 combines with J gene TRBJ1-6; D is perhaps TRBD1 (6 bases). Germline assignment: CDR1 SGHRS and CDR2 YFSETQ. The germline V and J ends were trimmed by 5 bases and 3 bases, with 15 bases remaining between them. This CDR3 has 16 amino acids. The full variable domain, with the rest looked up from reference TRBV5-1 and TRBJ1-6, is KAGVTQTPRYLIKTRGQQVTLSCSPISGHRSVSWYQQTPGQGLQFLFEYFSETQRNKGNFPGRFSGRQFSNSRSEMNVSTLELGDSALYLCASSPETGHYNSPLHFGNGTRLTVT.

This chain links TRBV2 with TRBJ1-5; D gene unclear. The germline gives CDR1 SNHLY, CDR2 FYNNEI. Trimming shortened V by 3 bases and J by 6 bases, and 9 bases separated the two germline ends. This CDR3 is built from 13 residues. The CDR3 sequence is CASSDRIRQPQHF. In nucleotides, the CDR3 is TGTGCCAGCAGTGACAGGATTCGTCAGCCCCAGCATTTT.

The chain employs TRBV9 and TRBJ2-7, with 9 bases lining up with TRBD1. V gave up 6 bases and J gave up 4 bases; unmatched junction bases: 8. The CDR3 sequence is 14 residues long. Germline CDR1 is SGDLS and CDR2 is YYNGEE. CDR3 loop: CASNTGTGWYEQYF. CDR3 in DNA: TGTGCCAGCAACACCGGGACAGGGTGGTACGAGCAGTACTTC.

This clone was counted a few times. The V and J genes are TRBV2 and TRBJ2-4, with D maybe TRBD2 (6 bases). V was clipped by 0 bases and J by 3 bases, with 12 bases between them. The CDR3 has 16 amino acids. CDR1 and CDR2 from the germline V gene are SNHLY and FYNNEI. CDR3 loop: CASSEALRGSKNIQYF. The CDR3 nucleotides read TGTGCCAGCAGTGAAGCGCTTCGGGGGAGCAAAAACATTCAGTACTTC.

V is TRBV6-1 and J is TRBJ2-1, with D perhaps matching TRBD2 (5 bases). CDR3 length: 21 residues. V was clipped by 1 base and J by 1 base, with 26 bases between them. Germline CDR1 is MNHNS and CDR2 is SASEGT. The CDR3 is CASSEGDRGSMWVASYNEQFF. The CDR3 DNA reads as TGTGCCAGCAGTGAAGGGGATCGGGGATCAATGTGGGTGGCTTCCTACAATGAGCAGTTCTTC.

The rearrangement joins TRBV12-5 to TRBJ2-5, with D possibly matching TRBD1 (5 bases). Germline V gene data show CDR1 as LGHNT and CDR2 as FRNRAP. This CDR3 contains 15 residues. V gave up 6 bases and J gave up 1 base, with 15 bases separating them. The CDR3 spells CASGPGRRLQETQYF. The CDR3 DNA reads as TGTGCTAGTGGCCCAGGGCGGCGGCTCCAAGAGACCCAGTACTTC.

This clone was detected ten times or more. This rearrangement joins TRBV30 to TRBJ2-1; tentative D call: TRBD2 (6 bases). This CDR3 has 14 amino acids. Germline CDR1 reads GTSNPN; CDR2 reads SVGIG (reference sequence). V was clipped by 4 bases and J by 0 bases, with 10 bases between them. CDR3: CAWTGSNSYNEQFF. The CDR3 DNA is TGTGCCTGGACCGGGAGTAACTCCTACAATGAGCAGTTCTTC.

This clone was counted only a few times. CDR3 bases: TGTGCCAGCAGCCAAGATTTGGTAGCGGGTACGCAGTATTTT. Translated: CASSQDLVAGTQYF. This chain links TRBV14 with TRBJ2-3; 7 bases are shared with TRBD2. The CDR3 is 14 residues long. The V gene end was trimmed by 0 bases and the J gene end by 8 bases; junction bases not matched to a gene: 5. In germline, CDR1 is SGHDN, CDR2 FVKESK.

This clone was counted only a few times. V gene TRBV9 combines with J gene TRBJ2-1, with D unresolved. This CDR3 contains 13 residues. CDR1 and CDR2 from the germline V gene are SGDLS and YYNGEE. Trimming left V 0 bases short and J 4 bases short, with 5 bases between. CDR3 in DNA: TGTGCCAGCAGCGTAGGCTCGTACAATGAGCAGTTCTTC. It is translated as CASSVGSYNEQFF.

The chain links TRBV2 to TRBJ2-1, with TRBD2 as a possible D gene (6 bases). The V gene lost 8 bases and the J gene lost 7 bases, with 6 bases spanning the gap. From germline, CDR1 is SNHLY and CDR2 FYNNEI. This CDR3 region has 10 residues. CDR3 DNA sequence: TGTGCCAGCGGGAGGAATGAGCAGTTCTTC. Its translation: CASGRNEQFF.

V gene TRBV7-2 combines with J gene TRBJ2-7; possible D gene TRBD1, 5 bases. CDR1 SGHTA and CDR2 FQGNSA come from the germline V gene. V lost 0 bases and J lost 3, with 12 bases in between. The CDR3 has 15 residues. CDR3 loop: CASSLASGQIYEQYF. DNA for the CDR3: TGTGCCAGCAGCTTAGCTTCAGGGCAGATCTACGAGCAGTACTTC. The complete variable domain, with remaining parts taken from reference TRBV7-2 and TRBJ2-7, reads GAGVSQSPSNKVTEKGKDVELRCDPISGHTALYWYRQSLGQGLEFLIYFQGNSAPDKSGLPSDRFSAERTGGSVSTLTIQRTQQEDSAVYLCASSLASGQIYEQYFGPGTRLTVT.